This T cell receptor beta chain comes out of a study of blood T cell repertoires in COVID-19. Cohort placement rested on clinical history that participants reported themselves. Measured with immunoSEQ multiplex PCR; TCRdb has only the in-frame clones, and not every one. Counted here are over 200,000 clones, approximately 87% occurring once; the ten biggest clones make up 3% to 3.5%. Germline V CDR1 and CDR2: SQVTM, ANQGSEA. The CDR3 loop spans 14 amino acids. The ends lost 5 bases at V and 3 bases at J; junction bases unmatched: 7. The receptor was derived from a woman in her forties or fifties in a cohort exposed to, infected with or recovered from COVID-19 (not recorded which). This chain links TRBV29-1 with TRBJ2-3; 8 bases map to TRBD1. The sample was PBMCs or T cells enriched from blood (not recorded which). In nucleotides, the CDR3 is TGCAGCGTTACTTGGACAGGGAGAACAGATACGCAGTATTTT. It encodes CSVTWTGRTDTQYF.